A selection of T cell receptor beta chains follows, all from one sample in a study of cytomegalovirus exposure and HLA in healthy donors. Sequencing used immunoSEQ multiplex PCR; TCRdb keeps in-frame clones, though not all of them. Here the sample spans roughly 150,000 clones, roughly two thirds being singletons. Sequencing was carried out using PBMCs. The source of these receptors is a woman between 18 and 29 years old in good health and CMV-seropositive. CDR3s include the opening cysteine and the closing phenylalanine or tryptophan. The D gene is left open where the match is weak. Size is omitted from some rows. Given values are once, few, many or a class for expanded clones.

abundance | d_gene | j_gene | v_gene | CDR3aa | CDR3nt
. | . | TRBJ2-7 | TRBV11-2 | CASSGGKEQYF | TGTGCCAGCAGCGGGGGGAAGGAGCAGTACTTC
. | . | TRBJ2-3 | TRBV15 | CATSRVPSLYTDTQYF | TGTGCCACCAGCAGAGTACCTAGCCTATACACAGATACGCAGTATTTT
. | TRBD1 | TRBJ1-2 | TRBV13 | CASTGLDRGHGYTF | TGTGCCAGCACTGGGCTGGACAGGGGGCATGGCTACACCTTC
. | . | TRBJ2-7 | TRBV4-2 | CASSQLSDRGYEQYF | TGTGCCAGCAGCCAACTATCGGACAGAGGCTACGAGCAGTACTTC
. | TRBD1 | TRBJ1-1 | TRBV27 | CASSFYQGVDAFF | TGTGCCAGCAGTTTCTACCAGGGGGTCGATGCTTTCTTT
. | . | TRBJ1-4 | TRBV11-2 | CASRELGGGEKLFF | TGTGCCAGCAGGGAACTTGGAGGTGGTGAAAAACTGTTTTTT
few | . | TRBJ1-3 | TRBV30 | CAWSPSYAGNTIYF | TGTGCCTGGAGCCCGAGTTATGCTGGAAACACCATATATTTT
. | . | TRBJ1-6 | TRBV6-5 | CASSYNGQTNSPLHF | TGTGCCAGCAGTTACAATGGACAGACAAATTCACCCCTCCACTTT
. | TRBD1 | TRBJ2-7 | TRBV7-2 | CASSQDRGQKEQYF | TGTGCCAGCAGCCAGGACAGGGGGCAAAAAGAGCAGTACTTC
. | . | TRBJ1-2 | TRBV14 | CASSLDRNYGYTF | TGTGCCAGCAGTCTTGACAGGAACTATGGCTACACCTTC
. | TRBD1 | TRBJ2-4 | TRBV29-1 | CSVEDPGQGQNIQYF | TGCAGCGTTGAAGATCCGGGACAGGGCCAAAACATTCAGTACTTC
. | . | TRBJ2-3 | TRBV5-1 | CASSPTIPFNTQYF | TGCGCCAGCAGCCCAACTATTCCGTTTAATACGCAGTATTTT
. | . | TRBJ2-5 | TRBV5-1 | CASSSSRDIQETQYF | TGCGCCAGCAGCTCCTCCCGGGACATCCAAGAGACCCAGTACTTC
. | . | TRBJ1-1 | TRBV30 | CAWSPRGRTEAFF | TGTGCCTGGAGTCCTAGAGGGCGCACTGAAGCTTTCTTT